This T cell receptor beta chain stems from a study of blood T cell repertoires in COVID-19. Study in general: PBMCs, B-cell-depleted T cells, or T cells provided the cDNA or gDNA that made up the material.

Under the authors' procedure: By means of reference gene primer amplification, nucleated cell counts were estimated. Repertoires were generated with immunoSEQ multiplex PCR, while TCRdb's copy carries only in-frame clones and drops some. V and J calls and clone size are those listed in that table; D and trimming were worked out from the DNA. Of approximately 190,000 clones in the sample, under 85% were seen once. The CDR3 has 14 amino acids. The germline V gene has CDR1 SGHTA and CDR2 FQGTGA. With 2 bases removed from V and 1 base from J, the gap between germline ends came to 7 bases. Sequencing input: peripheral blood. The origin of this receptor is a man aged 55 to 70 with active or convalescent COVID-19. The chain couples TRBV7-3 to TRBJ2-3; D is undetermined. Here the CDR3 reads CASSLLAGTDTQYF. DNA for the CDR3: TGTGCCAGCAGCTTATTGGCCGGCACAGATACGCAGTATTTT.